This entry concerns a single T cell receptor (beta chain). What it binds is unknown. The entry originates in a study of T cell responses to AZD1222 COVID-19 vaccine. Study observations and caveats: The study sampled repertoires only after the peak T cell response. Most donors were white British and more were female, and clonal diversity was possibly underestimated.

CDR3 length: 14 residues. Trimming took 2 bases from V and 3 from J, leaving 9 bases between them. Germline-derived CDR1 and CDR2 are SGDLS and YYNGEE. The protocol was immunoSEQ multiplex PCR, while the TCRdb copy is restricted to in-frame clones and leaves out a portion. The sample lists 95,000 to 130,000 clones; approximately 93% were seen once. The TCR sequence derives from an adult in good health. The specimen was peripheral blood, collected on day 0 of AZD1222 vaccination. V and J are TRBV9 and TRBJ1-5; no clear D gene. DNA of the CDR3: TGTGCCAGCAGCGTTTTTTCGGACAATCAGCCCCAGCATTTT. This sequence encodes CASSVFSDNQPQHF. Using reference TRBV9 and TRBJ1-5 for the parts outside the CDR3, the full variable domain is DSGVTQTPKHLITATGQRVTLRCSPRSGDLSVYWYQQSLDQGLQFLIQYYNGEERAKGNILERFSAQQFPDLHSELNLSSLELGDSALYFCASSVFSDNQPQHFGDGTRLSIL.